This T cell receptor beta chain was retrieved from a study of T cell responses to AZD1222 COVID-19 vaccine. Study-wide points: Across the whole spike, CD4 TCRs peaked at regions 160-218 and 743-854.

Clones were read by immunoSEQ multiplex PCR, and TCRdb kept only the in-frame ones, dropping some. The data contain 180,000 or so clones, nearly 95% of them singletons. About this clone itself: Antigen specificity is unknown.

This material consisted of peripheral blood, taken 28 days after the second AZD1222 dose. The origin of this receptor is an adult who received the AZD1222 COVID-19 vaccine.

In nucleotides, the CDR3 is TGTGCCAGCAGCCGTAGGCGGCGGGAGGGCCCAAATGAGCAGTTCTTC. Its translation is CASSRRRREGPNEQFF. The chain has TRBV7-6 and TRBJ2-1, with 9 bases aligning to TRBD2. Germline CDR1 SGHVS, CDR2 FNYEAQ. The V segment lost 5 bases and the J segment 7 bases; nucleotides outside the gene matches: 12. There are 16 residues in the CDR3.